This entry lists 4 T cell receptor beta chains sequenced from one sample in a study of CD8+CD57+ T cells in acquired aplastic anemia. Genomic DNA served as template for TCR beta VDJ and CDR3 profiling. TCRdb itself ran the reads through MiXCR, one entry per CDR3 protein. Among 130,000 or so distinct CDR3 sequences, approximately 36% were seen once, and the ten largest hold more than 2.5%. Patients included in sequencing had previously demonstrated CD8+CD57+ cell expansion by flow cytometry. The sequenced sample consisted of sorted CD4+, CD8+, or CD8+CD57+ T cells (not recorded which) from PBMCs. The origin of the receptors is a human donor with aplastic anemia.

The genes are TRBV29-1 and TRBJ2-3; tentative D call: TRBD1 (5 bases). Trimming took off 3 bases at V and 2 bases at J, with 18 bases between the two ends. CDR1 is SQVTM and CDR2 is ANQGSEA in the germline V gene. CDR3 length equals 16 residues. The CDR3 bases are TGCAGCGTTGATAAGCCAGGGCAGGCCTACACAGATACGCAGTATTTT. Translating gives CSVDKPGQAYTDTQYF.

The chain joins TRBV5-4 to TRBJ2-7; 8 bases match TRBD2. The CDR3 length is 13 residues. The V gene's germline CDR1 is SGHNT and CDR2 YYREEE (reference sequence). The trim removed 2 bases at V and 5 bases at J, leaving 3 bases unmatched. The DNA of the CDR3 is TGTGCCAGCAGCTTAGCGGGAGTCCACGAGCAGTACTTC. Amino acids: CASSLAGVHEQYF. The whole variable domain, filled in from reference TRBV5-4 and TRBJ2-7, reads ETGVTQSPTHLIKTRGQQVTLRCSSQSGHNTVSWYQQALGQGPQFIFQYYREEENGRGNFPPRFSGLQFPNYSSELNVNALELDDSALYLCASSLAGVHEQYFGPGTRLTVT.

The V and J genes are TRBV5-1 and TRBJ2-7, with TRBD1 as a possible D gene (5 bases). Germline V lookup: CDR1 SGHRS, CDR2 YFSETQ. The ends were cut back, 5 bases at V and 5 bases at J, with 11 bases in the middle. This CDR3 contains 12 residues. CDR3 bases: TGCGCCAGCAGGGCGGACACCCACGAGCAGTACGTC. This encodes CASRADTHEQYV.

This clonotype has ten or more counts. J is TRBJ2-7 and V is TRBV6-1; TRBD2 matches at 8 bases. The junction had 16 bases not matched to a gene; V was cut back by 6 bases and J by 3 bases. The CDR3 is made up of 17 amino acids. CDR1 and CDR2 (germline): MNHNS, SASEGT. The CDR3: CASSEGPLGGRYYEQYF. As DNA, the CDR3 is TGTGCCAGCAGCGAGGGCCCTCTGGGCGGGAGGTACTACGAGCAGTACTTC.